The 7 T cell receptor beta chains presented below share a single source sample, sequenced in a study of human T cells and chemical hapten exposure. Time point noted: pre-sensitization, week 0. Treatment noted: therapeutic diphenylcyclopropenone sensitization with weekly scalp DPC. TCRdb analysed the RACE reads with MiXCR anew, one entry per CDR3 protein. The sample lists some 300,000 distinct CDR3 sequences, about 5.4% seen once, with around 8% in the top ten. The sequenced sample was whole blood, obtained in connection with sensitization to the hapten diphenylcyclopropenone (DPC). These TCRs come from a young woman with alopecia areata. Some clones in this sample may be carry-over from other donors' samples.

A remark on this clonotype: A much larger clone is a single base away; this may be a read error. The chain is built from TRBV11-2 and TRBJ2-3, with TRBD1 identical over 8 bases. The CDR3 totals 18 residues. V dropped 3 bases and J dropped 0; count of bases not matched to a gene: 11. Germline values: CDR1 SGHAT, CDR2 FQNNGV. The CDR3: CASSFVPQGARSTDTQYF. The CDR3 nucleotides read TGTGCCAGCAGCTTTGTCCCTCAGGGGGCCCGTAGCACAGATACGCAGTATTTT.

This rearrangement joins TRBV9 to TRBJ1-2; D remains ambiguous. The CDR3 runs 17 residues. Germline values: CDR1 SGDLS, CDR2 YYNGEE. Deletions cut 3 bases from V and 2 bases from J, with 20 bases between. The CDR3 coding sequence is TGTGCCAGCAGCGCCCGGTCCCAAAGCGCCGGAAACTATGGCTACACCTTC. Protein product: CASSARSQSAGNYGYTF.

There are a few counts of this clonotype. This chain connects TRBV7-2 to TRBJ2-3; TRBD1 agrees at 7 bases. This CDR3 spans 15 amino acids. Germline CDR1 SGHTA, CDR2 FQGNSA. The trim removed 0 bases at V and 6 bases at J, leaving 6 bases unmatched. CDR3 in DNA: TGTGCCAGCAGCTTAGCGTTCACAGGGGTGGATACGCAGTATTTT. This gives the protein CASSLAFTGVDTQYF.

This clonotype appeared a few times. The chain joins TRBV2 to TRBJ1-6; perhaps TRBD1 as D (5 bases). Per the germline V gene, CDR1 is SNHLY and CDR2 is FYNNEI. The CDR3 has 14 amino acids. V lost 6 bases and J 7 bases, leaving 13 bases between the germline ends. The CDR3 spells CASRTRVGNSPLHF. CDR3 DNA: TGTGCCAGCAGGACCAGGGTAGGCAATTCACCCCTCCACTTT.

This clonotype was observed at least ten times. The chain uses TRBV6-4 and TRBJ1-4; 11 bases line up with TRBD1. V gave up 4 bases and J gave up 7 bases; unmatched junction bases: 14. Germline lookup yields CDR1 MRHNA and CDR2 SNTAGT. The CDR3 extends over 18 amino acids. CDR3 amino acids: CASSADPGTGGLGEKLFF. The CDR3 DNA reads TGTGCCAGCAGTGCCGACCCCGGGACAGGGGGTCTTGGTGAAAAACTGTTTTTT.

Here the CDR3 reads CASSPIPPNTGELFF. Here the CDR3 DNA reads TGTGCCAGCTCACCAATTCCTCCGAACACCGGGGAGCTGTTTTTT. The chain couples TRBV18 to TRBJ2-2; D remains unclear. The CDR3 length is 15 residues. Germline V lookup: CDR1 KGHSH, CDR2 LQKENI. The V end was cut by 2 bases, the J end by 0 bases, with 7 bases between.

V gene TRBV13 combines with J gene TRBJ2-5; D unclear. Germline V CDR1 and CDR2: PRHDT, FYEKMQ (reference sequence). V lost 5 bases to trimming and J lost 5 bases, with 30 bases between them. The CDR3 extends over 19 amino acids. CDR3 protein: CASSTGDGVAGYQTETQYF. For the CDR3, the DNA is TGTGCCAGCAGCACTGGGGATGGGGTCGCCGGGTATCAGACGGAGACCCAGTACTTC.